Below, 19 T cell receptor beta chains from the same sample are listed, as sequenced in a study of T cell changes during pregnancy in multiple sclerosis. This table comes from immunoSEQ multiplex PCR, and its TCRdb copy is limited to in-frame clones, with some not included. The sample records around 100,000 clones, 91% being singletons. The sample in question was peripheral blood, obtained in the second trimester of pregnancy. Receptors were obtained from a female donor with multiple sclerosis, enrolled in a pregnancy study.

The gene calls are TRBV6-5 and TRBJ2-7, with 9 bases that match TRBD2. This CDR3 has 14 residues. V lost 6 bases to trimming and J lost 5 bases; unmatched junction nucleotides: 8. Germline CDR1 is MNHEY and CDR2 is SVGAGI. Written as DNA, the CDR3 is TGTGCCAGCAGGTCGGCGGGAGGGAAGAACGAGCAGTACTTC. Protein: CASRSAGGKNEQYF.

The chain employs TRBV9 and TRBJ2-1; TRBD2 is a possible D gene (6 bases). Germline lookup yields CDR1 SGDLS and CDR2 YYNGEE. The CDR3 sequence is 15 residues long. V lost 4 bases and J lost 8, with 19 bases in between. This CDR3 reads CASSFRPEGQDEQFF. As DNA, the CDR3 is TGTGCCAGCAGCTTCCGACCGGAGGGGCAGGATGAGCAGTTCTTC.

The chain employs TRBV9 and TRBJ2-1; TRBD2 agrees at 8 bases. This CDR3 region has 14 residues. V lost 0 bases to trimming and J lost 7 bases; unmatched junction nucleotides: 3. The V gene's germline CDR1 is SGDLS and CDR2 YYNGEE. CDR3 in amino acids: CASSVAGGFNEQFF. CDR3 nucleotides: TGTGCCAGCAGCGTAGCGGGAGGGTTTAATGAGCAGTTCTTC.

The chain employs TRBV6-6 and TRBJ2-1; 8 nucleotides agree with TRBD2. This CDR3 has 16 amino acids. The V and J ends lost 5 bases and 6 bases, in that order; junction bases with no gene match: 12. The germline V gene encodes CDR1 MNHNY and CDR2 SVGAGI (reference sequence). In nucleotides, the CDR3 is TGTGCCAGCAGTCTAGATGGACTAGCATACTCCAATGAGCAGTTCTTC. It is translated as CASSLDGLAYSNEQFF.

This chain connects TRBV7-9 to TRBJ2-2; a weak D match, TRBD2 (6 bases). Trimming left V 5 bases short and J 6 bases short, with 19 bases between. The CDR3 spans 16 residues. Per germline, CDR1 SEHNR and CDR2 FQNEAQ (reference sequence). The CDR3 region has the DNA TGTGCCAGCAGCCCCACCGGGACTCATCGGTCCGGGGAGCTGTTTTTT. It translates to CASSPTGTHRSGELFF. The full variable domain, with the rest looked up from reference TRBV7-9 and TRBJ2-2, is DTGVSQNPRHKITKRGQNVTFRCDPISEHNRLYWYRQTLGQGPEFLTYFQNEAQLEKSRLLSDRFSAERPKGSFSTLEIQRTEQGDSAMYLCASSPTGTHRSGELFFGEGSRLTVL.

The CDR3 here is CASSWGRQGLVSYEQYF. The CDR3 DNA reads as TGCGCCAGCAGCTGGGGGAGACAGGGTCTGGTCTCCTACGAGCAGTACTTC. The V call is TRBV5-1, the J call TRBJ2-7; 7 bases match TRBD1. Germline CDR1 SGHRS, CDR2 YFSETQ. This CDR3 is built from 17 residues. V dropped 3 bases and J dropped 0; count of bases not matched to a gene: 12. Complete variable domain (other parts from reference TRBV5-1 and TRBJ2-7): KAGVTQTPRYLIKTRGQQVTLSCSPISGHRSVSWYQQTPGQGLQFLFEYFSETQRNKGNFPGRFSGRQFSNSRSEMNVSTLELGDSALYLCASSWGRQGLVSYEQYFGPGTRLTVT.

This clone appeared once. This chain joins TRBV5-1 and TRBJ1-5; 9 bases line up with TRBD1. J was trimmed by 9 bases and V by 4 bases; bases with no gene match: 8. Germline-derived CDR1 and CDR2 are SGHRS and YFSETQ. The CDR3 runs to 14 residues. The CDR3: CASSPGQGNWPQHF. The CDR3 region has the DNA TGCGCCAGCAGCCCGGGACAGGGTAATTGGCCCCAGCATTTT.

This clone was detected only once. This chain links TRBV28 with TRBJ2-7; maybe TRBD1 (5 bases). V lost 3 bases and J 8 bases, leaving 26 bases between the germline ends. This CDR3 has 17 amino acids. The germline gives CDR1 MDHEN, CDR2 SYDVKM. The DNA of the CDR3 is TGTGCCAGCAGTTTCCCCCCCCAGACAGAACAAATTTATAAGCAGTACTTC. Translation: CASSFPPQTEQIYKQYF.

The chain carries TRBV2 and TRBJ2-1; D gene ambiguous. Germline CDR1 SNHLY, CDR2 FYNNEI. Deletions cut 6 bases from V and 3 bases from J, with 15 bases between. This CDR3 comprises 15 residues. The CDR3 DNA sequence: TGTGCCAGCAGAGATCCTACCCGCCTCTACAATGAGCAGTTCTTC. This encodes CASRDPTRLYNEQFF.

V and J are TRBV7-2 and TRBJ2-7; the D is unclear. V lost 1 base and J 0 bases, leaving 13 bases between the germline ends. This CDR3 has 16 amino acids. CDR1 SGHTA and CDR2 FQGNSA come from the germline V gene. CDR3 sequence reads: CASSLVAQRSSYEQYF. As DNA, the CDR3 is TGTGCCAGCAGCTTAGTTGCACAAAGGAGCTCCTACGAGCAGTACTTC.

The genes are TRBV19 and TRBJ2-7; tentatively, D is TRBD2 (5 bases). Per the germline V gene, CDR1 is LNHDA and CDR2 is SQIVND (reference sequence). The V end was cut by 5 bases, the J end by 0 bases, with 17 bases between. CDR3 length: 16 residues. CDR3 in DNA: TGTGCCAGTAGTTCACGACTAACGACCAACTCCTACGAGCAGTACTTC. Residues: CASSSRLTTNSYEQYF.

The chain couples TRBV7-6 to TRBJ2-5; 7 bases fit TRBD2. Unmatched junction bases numbered 3, after V lost 1 base and J lost 4 bases. Germline V gives CDR1 SGHVS, CDR2 FNYEAQ. CDR3 length: 14 residues. Here the CDR3 DNA reads TGTGCCAGCAGCTTAGTTGGGGGGGGAGAGACCCAGTACTTC. Residues: CASSLVGGGETQYF.

This clone was seen a few times. This chain uses TRBV19 with TRBJ1-1; D unclear. V was cut by 3 bases and J by 5 bases, with 16 bases left in between. CDR3 length: 15 residues. Per germline, CDR1 LNHDA and CDR2 SQIVND (reference sequence). Here the CDR3 DNA reads TGTGCCAGTAGTATCTCCCCGAATCAGGATACTGAAGCTTTCTTT. Translation gives CASSISPNQDTEAFF. Combining the CDR3 with reference TRBV19 and TRBJ1-1 gives the whole variable domain DGGITQSPKYLFRKEGQNVTLSCEQNLNHDAMYWYRQDPGQGLRLIYYSQIVNDFQKGDIAEGYSVSREKKESFPLTVTSAQKNPTAFYLCASSISPNQDTEAFFGQGTRLTVV.

CDR3 region: CASSLEIMVGQHYEQYF. The CDR3 nucleotides read TGCGCCAGCAGCTTGGAAATTATGGTGGGACAACACTACGAGCAGTACTTC. The J gene is TRBJ2-7, the V gene TRBV5-1; weak D call: TRBD1 (6 bases). This CDR3 has 17 residues. The germline V gene encodes CDR1 SGHRS and CDR2 YFSETQ. With 0 bases removed from V and 3 bases from J, the gap between germline ends came to 19 bases.

The chain carries TRBV2 and TRBJ2-3; D may be TRBD2 (6 bases). From germline, CDR1 is SNHLY and CDR2 FYNNEI. This CDR3 spans 14 amino acids. Between the trimmed V and J ends, which lost 3 bases and 3 bases, there was a span of 10 bases. The CDR3 protein is CASSDVRGTDTQYF. The CDR3 coding sequence is TGTGCCAGCAGTGACGTTCGGGGGACAGATACGCAGTATTTT.

The chain links TRBV28 to TRBJ2-7, with TRBD1 identical over 8 bases. This CDR3 has 15 amino acids. Germline V gene lookup returns CDR1 MDHEN and CDR2 SYDVKM. After removal of 4 bases from V and 6 bases from J, the junction contained 11 bases not matched to a gene. The CDR3 here is CASSWTGQGKGEQYF. CDR3 sequence (DNA): TGTGCCAGCAGTTGGACTGGACAGGGAAAAGGCGAGCAGTACTTC.

The rearrangement joins TRBV2 to TRBJ1-2; no clear D gene. Trimming took 5 bases from V and 5 from J, leaving 12 bases between them. The CDR3 is 13 amino acids. The V gene's germline CDR1 is SNHLY and CDR2 FYNNEI. The CDR3 sequence: CASSIEVSYGYTF. Written as DNA, the CDR3 is TGTGCCAGCAGTATTGAGGTGTCATATGGCTACACCTTC.

The sample holds a few counts of this clone. This CDR3 is CASRGDYYEQYF. CDR3 DNA: TGTGCCAGCCGGGGGGACTACTACGAGCAGTACTTC. The chain carries TRBV28 and TRBJ2-7; 7 nucleotides line up with TRBD2. The CDR3 is made up of 12 amino acids. CDR1 and CDR2 from the germline V gene are MDHEN and SYDVKM. V dropped 8 bases and J dropped 3; count of bases not matched to a gene: 4. The whole variable domain, filled in from reference TRBV28 and TRBJ2-7, reads DVKVTQSSRYLVKRTGEKVFLECVQDMDHENMFWYRQDPGLGLRLIYFSYDVKMKEKGDIPEGYSVSREKKERFSLILESASTNQTSMYLCASRGDYYEQYFGPGTRLTVT.

The genes are TRBV28 and TRBJ2-1; tentatively, D is TRBD2 (6 bases). Germline CDR1 is MDHEN and CDR2 is SYDVKM. The CDR3 length is 15 residues. CDR3: CIEWGEGDSYNEQFF. The CDR3 DNA reads as TGTATTGAGTGGGGGGAAGGGGACTCCTACAATGAGCAGTTCTTC.